One and the same sample provided the 24 T cell receptor beta chains below, sequenced in a study of T cells in tumors after PD-1 blockade. Produced via immunoSEQ multiplex PCR; TCRdb's table is partial and in-frame only. Among fewer than 5,000 clones listed, over 50% were seen once. Sample: tumor tissue, taken before anti-PD-1 treatment. These receptor sequences come from a human donor with cutaneous squamous cell carcinoma.

By share of the sample, this clone is medium-sized (0.01 to 0.1%). The V and J genes are TRBV6-2 or TRBV6-3 and TRBJ1-5, with D uncertain. V was trimmed by 6 bases and J by 4 bases, leaving 13 bases between them. Germline CDR1 reads MNHEY; CDR2 reads SVGEGT. The CDR3 loop spans 14 amino acids. The CDR3 nucleotides are TGTGCCAGCAGCCCACCACATACTAATCAGCCCCAGCATTTT. This sequence encodes CASSPPHTNQPQHF.

V is TRBV28 and J is TRBJ1-6; D is undetermined. V was clipped by 3 bases and J by 5 bases, with 8 bases between them. Looked up from germline, CDR1 is MDHEN and CDR2 is SYDVKM. The CDR3 totals 14 residues. CDR3 DNA: TGTGCCAGCAGTTTGAATCCTAATAATTCACCCCTCCACTTT. Translated: CASSLNPNNSPLHF.

The chain combines TRBV19 with TRBJ2-6, with 7 positions matching TRBD1. The CDR3 length is 16 residues. The germline CDR1 and CDR2 sequences are LNHDA and SQIVND (reference sequence). The trim removed 5 bases at V and 0 bases at J, leaving 4 bases unmatched. CDR3 sequence: CASSLGQDSGANVLTF. The CDR3 region has the DNA TGTGCCAGTAGTCTCGGACAGGACTCTGGGGCCAACGTCCTGACTTTC. Full variable domain (outside the CDR3, taken from reference TRBV19 and TRBJ2-6): DGGITQSPKYLFRKEGQNVTLSCEQNLNHDAMYWYRQDPGQGLRLIYYSQIVNDFQKGDIAEGYSVSREKKESFPLTVTSAQKNPTAFYLCASSLGQDSGANVLTFGAGSRLTVL.

For this clone: The junction departs from the called germline gene at one end, perhaps through a read error. Other DNA sequences in this specimen translate into the identical CDR3. This chain joins TRBV5-1 and TRBJ2-7; 8 bases map to TRBD2. In germline, CDR1 is SGHRS, CDR2 YFSETQ. CDR3 length equals 16 residues. The CDR3 DNA reads TGCCCCAGCAGCTTGGATCGGGGGGGGGCGAGGAACGAGCAGTACTTC. Amino acid sequence: CPSSLDRGGARNEQYF.

This chain uses TRBV6-5 with TRBJ1-3; D remains unclear. CDR1 and CDR2 from the germline V gene are MNHEY and SVGAGI. CDR3 length: 11 residues. Trimming took off 6 bases at V and 7 bases at J, with 7 bases between the two ends. The CDR3 sequence: CASRIGNTIYF. Here the CDR3 DNA reads TGTGCCAGCAGAATTGGGAACACCATATATTTT.

The gene calls are TRBV19 and TRBJ1-4, with 7 bases fitting TRBD1. Germline lookup yields CDR1 LNHDA and CDR2 SQIVND (reference sequence). V trimming: 6 bases; J trimming: 5 bases; junction bases outside the gene matches: 9. CDR3 size: 15 residues. CDR3 sequence reads: CASSPAGTENEKLFF. CDR3 DNA sequence: TGTGCCAGTAGCCCTGCCGGGACAGAGAATGAAAAACTGTTTTTT.

Note on this clone: Other DNA sequences in this sample translate to the same CDR3. The J gene is TRBJ1-1, the V gene TRBV7-9; no clear D gene. Looked up from germline, CDR1 is SEHNR and CDR2 is FQNEAQ (reference sequence). The CDR3 is made up of 14 amino acids. V was shortened by 1 base and J by 0 bases, with 6 bases between the two germline ends. The chain's CDR3 is CASSLDLVNTEAFF. For the CDR3, the DNA is TGTGCCAGCAGCTTAGATCTGGTGAACACTGAAGCTTTCTTT.

This clone was counted once. V usage is TRBV2 and J usage is TRBJ1-6; 8 positions match TRBD1. Germline assignment: CDR1 SNHLY and CDR2 FYNNEI. The CDR3 totals 15 residues. V gave up 7 bases and J gave up 5 bases; unmatched junction bases: 7. For the CDR3, the DNA is TGTGCCAGCACCGCTCCGACAGGGGATAATTCACCCCTCCACTTT. Translated: CASTAPTGDNSPLHF.

The J gene is TRBJ2-5, the V gene TRBV5-6, with D unclear. The CDR3 totals 15 residues. CDR1 is SGHDT, CDR2 YYEEEE, per germline. V gave up 5 bases and J gave up 2 bases, with 16 bases separating them. CDR3 DNA sequence: TGTGCCAGCAGTCCGTTGGGCGGCGGACAAGAGACCCAGTACTTC. As protein: CASSPLGGGQETQYF.

This clone was recorded a few times. Relative to the germline gene, one junction end is altered; a read error may explain this. The chain carries TRBV7-9 and TRBJ2-7; D is unresolved. The CDR3 consists of 10 residues. The germline gives CDR1 SEHNR, CDR2 FQNEAQ (reference sequence). This chain's CDR3 is CASGFEEQYF. The CDR3 nucleotides are TGTGCCAGCGGCTTTGAGGAGCAGTACTTC.

The V gene is TRBV10-3, the J gene TRBJ2-3; perhaps TRBD1 as D (5 bases). Trimming stripped 4 bases from V and 4 bases from J, with 12 bases between. The CDR3 spans 14 residues. The V gene's germline CDR1 is ENHRY and CDR2 SYGVKD. CDR3 DNA sequence: TGTGCCATCAGTGGGGTCTCCAGGGCAGATACGCAGTATTTT. Translation gives CAISGVSRADTQYF.

The V gene is TRBV7-9, the J gene TRBJ2-7; 7 nucleotides align to TRBD2. This CDR3 comprises 15 residues. After removal of 1 base from V and 5 bases from J, the junction contained 8 bases not matched to a gene. Germline CDR1 SEHNR, CDR2 FQNEAQ (reference sequence). This CDR3 is CASSLVISGVNEQYF. Here the CDR3 DNA reads TGTGCCAGCAGCTTAGTAATCAGCGGGGTAAACGAGCAGTACTTC.

CDR3 DNA sequence: TGTGCCAGCAGCGTAGTGGGAGCGGGGGGCGAGCAGTACTTC. This encodes CASSVVGAGGEQYF. V and J are TRBV9 and TRBJ2-7; 9 bases map to TRBD2. The CDR3 length is 14 residues. The germline V gene encodes CDR1 SGDLS and CDR2 YYNGEE. V was pared by 0 bases and J by 6 bases, with 4 bases of the junction left unmatched.

V usage is TRBV30 and J usage is TRBJ1-1; TRBD1 agrees at 7 bases. The germline V gene encodes CDR1 GTSNPN and CDR2 SVGIG (reference sequence). The CDR3 length is 14 residues. J gave up 4 bases and V 1 base, and 6 bases lay outside the gene matches. CDR3 loop: CAWSEGTVPTEAFF. Here the CDR3 DNA reads TGTGCCTGGAGTGAGGGGACAGTTCCCACTGAAGCTTTCTTT.

The chain carries TRBV5-1 and TRBJ2-7; TRBD2 is a possible D gene (6 bases). V lost 2 bases and J lost 2, with 11 bases in between. This CDR3 comprises 14 residues. Germline CDR1 SGHRS, CDR2 YFSETQ. The CDR3 nucleotides read TGCGCCAGCAGCTTTAGCGGTGGACCCTACGAGCAGTACTTC. Protein product: CASSFSGGPYEQYF.

This clone was seen only a few times. CDR3 residues: CASSLGSYNSPLHF. In DNA, the CDR3 is TGTGCCAGTTCTCTCGGGTCCTATAATTCACCCCTCCACTTT. The chain carries TRBV7-9 and TRBJ1-6; no reliable D call. V shed 9 bases and J shed 1 base, with 10 bases lying between them. CDR3 length: 14 amino acids. The germline V gene encodes CDR1 SEHNR and CDR2 FQNEAQ (reference sequence).

CDR3 amino acids: CASRLGLAINEQFF. Written as DNA, the CDR3 is TGTGCCAGCAGGTTGGGACTAGCGATCAATGAGCAGTTCTTC. The chain uses TRBV6-5 and TRBJ2-1, with 10 bases identical to TRBD2. The CDR3 covers 14 residues. The V segment lost 6 bases and the J segment 6 bases; nucleotides outside the gene matches: 5. Germline CDR1 reads MNHEY; CDR2 reads SVGAGI.

This chain uses TRBV6-5 with TRBJ1-3; D call uncertain. Trimming took 4 bases from V and 7 from J, leaving 11 bases between them. This CDR3 is built from 13 residues. From germline, CDR1 is MNHEY and CDR2 SVGAGI. The CDR3 DNA reads as TGTGCCAGCAGTTCCCCGGTAGTGAACACCATATATTTT. Encoded protein: CASSSPVVNTIYF.

The chain employs TRBV6-5 and TRBJ2-4, with D unclear. The germline V gene encodes CDR1 MNHEY and CDR2 SVGAGI. The germline V and J ends were trimmed by 6 bases and 5 bases, with 8 bases remaining between them. The CDR3 has 12 residues. CDR3 in DNA: TGTGCCAGCAGCCGACACGAAAACATTCAGTACTTC. Protein product: CASSRHENIQYF.

This clone was seen a handful of times. CDR3 bases: TGTGCCAGCAGTCTCCTCCAGACAGGGAGGGACACCATATATTTT. It is translated as CASSLLQTGRDTIYF. This chain uses TRBV6-5 with TRBJ1-3; TRBD1 aligns across 7 bases. Looked up from germline, CDR1 is MNHEY and CDR2 is SVGAGI. There are 15 residues in the CDR3. The junction had 12 bases not matched to a gene; V was cut back by 5 bases and J by 8 bases.

In its sample, this clone was seen a few times. V is TRBV5-1 and J is TRBJ1-3; unclear D gene. Looked up from germline, CDR1 is SGHRS and CDR2 is YFSETQ. This CDR3 has 16 residues. The germline V and J ends were trimmed by 4 bases and 0 bases, with 14 bases remaining between them. CDR3 DNA sequence: TGCGCCAGCAGCCCGGACCTGGGGTACTCTGGAAACACCATATATTTT. Residues: CASSPDLGYSGNTIYF.

The rearrangement uses TRBV19 and TRBJ2-2; 15 bases match TRBD2. The ends lost 5 bases at V and 1 base at J; junction bases unmatched: 5. CDR3 length: 18 amino acids. Looked up from germline, CDR1 is LNHDA and CDR2 is SQIVND (reference sequence). CDR3 sequence (DNA): TGTGCCAGTAGTCAGGGACTAGCGGGGGGAATGAACACCGGGGAGCTGTTTTTT. Protein: CASSQGLAGGMNTGELFF. The whole variable domain, remainder taken from reference TRBV19 and TRBJ2-2, is DGGITQSPKYLFRKEGQNVTLSCEQNLNHDAMYWYRQDPGQGLRLIYYSQIVNDFQKGDIAEGYSVSREKKESFPLTVTSAQKNPTAFYLCASSQGLAGGMNTGELFFGEGSRLTVL.

This sequence joins TRBV12-3 or TRBV12-4 and TRBJ1-2; no reliable D call. Deletions cut 3 bases from V and 8 bases from J, with 7 bases between. The CDR3 is 11 residues long. Here the CDR3 reads CASSLGLGYTF. The CDR3 DNA reads as TGTGCCAGCAGTTTGGGATTGGGCTACACCTTC.

This clone has just a few counts. The V gene is TRBV12-3 or TRBV12-4, the J gene TRBJ2-7; D is ambiguous. This CDR3 region has 11 residues. V shed 3 bases and J shed 6 bases, with 6 bases lying between them. CDR3 amino acids: CASSLRVEQYF. The CDR3 region has the DNA TGTGCCAGCAGTTTGCGAGTCGAGCAGTACTTC.